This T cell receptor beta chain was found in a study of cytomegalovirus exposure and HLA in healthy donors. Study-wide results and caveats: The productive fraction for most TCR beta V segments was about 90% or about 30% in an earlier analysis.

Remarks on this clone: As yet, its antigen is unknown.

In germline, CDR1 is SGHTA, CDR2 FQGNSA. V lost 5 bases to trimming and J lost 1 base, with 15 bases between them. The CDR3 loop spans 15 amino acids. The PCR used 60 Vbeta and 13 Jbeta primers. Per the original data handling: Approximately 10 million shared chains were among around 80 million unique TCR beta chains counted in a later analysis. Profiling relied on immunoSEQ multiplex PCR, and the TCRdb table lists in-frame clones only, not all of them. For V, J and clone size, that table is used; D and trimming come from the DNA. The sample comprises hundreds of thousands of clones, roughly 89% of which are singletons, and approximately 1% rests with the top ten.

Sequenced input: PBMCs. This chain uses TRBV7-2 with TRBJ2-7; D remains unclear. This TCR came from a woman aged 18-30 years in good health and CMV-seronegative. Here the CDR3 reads CASSPSISRSYEQYF. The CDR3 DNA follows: TGTGCCAGCAGCCCATCCATCTCCCGGTCCTACGAGCAGTACTTC.